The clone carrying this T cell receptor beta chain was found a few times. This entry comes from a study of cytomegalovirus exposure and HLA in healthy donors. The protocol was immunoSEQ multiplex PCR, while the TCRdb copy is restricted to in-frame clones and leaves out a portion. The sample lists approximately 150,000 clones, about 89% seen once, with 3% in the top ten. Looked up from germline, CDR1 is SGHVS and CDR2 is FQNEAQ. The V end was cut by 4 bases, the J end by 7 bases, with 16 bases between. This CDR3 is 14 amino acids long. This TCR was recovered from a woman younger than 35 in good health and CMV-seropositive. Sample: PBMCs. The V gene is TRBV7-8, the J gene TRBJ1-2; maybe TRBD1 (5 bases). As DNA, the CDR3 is TGTGCCAGCAGCTCCGCGGGGGGAAGCGGTGGCTACACCTTC. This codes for CASSSAGGSGGYTF.